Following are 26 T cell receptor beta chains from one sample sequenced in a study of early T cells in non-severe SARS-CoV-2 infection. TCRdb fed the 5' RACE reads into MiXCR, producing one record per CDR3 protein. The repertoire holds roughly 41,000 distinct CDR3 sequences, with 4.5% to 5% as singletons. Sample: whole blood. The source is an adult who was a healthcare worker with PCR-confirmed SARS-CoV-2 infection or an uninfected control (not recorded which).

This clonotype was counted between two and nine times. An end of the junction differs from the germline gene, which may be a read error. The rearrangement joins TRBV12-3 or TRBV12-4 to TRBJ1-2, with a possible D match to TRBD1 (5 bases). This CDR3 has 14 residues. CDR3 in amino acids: CTSSFYQGTNGYTF. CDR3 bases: TGTACCAGCAGTTTCTATCAGGGAACCAATGGCTACACCTTC.

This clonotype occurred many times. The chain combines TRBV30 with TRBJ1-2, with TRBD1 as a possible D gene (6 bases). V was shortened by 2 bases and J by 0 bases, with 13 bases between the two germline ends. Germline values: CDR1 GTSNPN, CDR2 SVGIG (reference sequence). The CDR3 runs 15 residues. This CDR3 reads CAWSFWDTSNYGYTF. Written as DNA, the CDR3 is TGTGCCTGGAGTTTTTGGGACACGTCTAACTATGGCTACACCTTC.

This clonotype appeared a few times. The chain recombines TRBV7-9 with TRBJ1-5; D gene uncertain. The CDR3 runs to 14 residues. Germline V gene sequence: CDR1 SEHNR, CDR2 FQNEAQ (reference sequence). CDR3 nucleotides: TGTACTGACGCGGAGAGGCGGAGCAATCAGCCCCAGCATTTT. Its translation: CTDAERRSNQPQHF.

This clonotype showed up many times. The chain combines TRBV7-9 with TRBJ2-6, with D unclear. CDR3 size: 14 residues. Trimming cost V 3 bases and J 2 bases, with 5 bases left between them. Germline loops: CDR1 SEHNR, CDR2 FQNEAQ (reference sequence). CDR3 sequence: CASSFFAGANVLTF. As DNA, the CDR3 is TGTGCCAGCAGCTTTTTTGCTGGGGCCAACGTCCTGACTTTC.

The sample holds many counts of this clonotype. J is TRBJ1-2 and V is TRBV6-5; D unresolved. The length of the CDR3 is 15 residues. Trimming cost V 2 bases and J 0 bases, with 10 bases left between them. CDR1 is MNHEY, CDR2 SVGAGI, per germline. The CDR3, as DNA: TGTGCCAGCAGTTACGTCGGGAGGCCTAACTATGGCTACACCTTC. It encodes CASSYVGRPNYGYTF.

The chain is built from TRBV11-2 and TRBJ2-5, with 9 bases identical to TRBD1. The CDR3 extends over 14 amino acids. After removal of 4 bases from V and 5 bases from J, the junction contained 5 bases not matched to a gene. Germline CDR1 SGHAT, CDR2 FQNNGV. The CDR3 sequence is CASSYADRGETQYF. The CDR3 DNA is TGTGCCAGCAGCTACGCAGACAGGGGGGAGACCCAGTACTTC.

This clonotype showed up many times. CDR3 DNA sequence: TGTGCCAGCAGCCCCTACCGGGACAGCGCTATGAACACTGAAGCTTTCTTT. This codes for CASSPYRDSAMNTEAFF. J is TRBJ1-1 and V is TRBV11-2; 7 bases map to TRBD1. The germline V gene has CDR1 SGHAT and CDR2 FQNNGV. The junction had 12 bases not matched to a gene; V was cut back by 5 bases and J by 0 bases. This CDR3 region has 17 residues.

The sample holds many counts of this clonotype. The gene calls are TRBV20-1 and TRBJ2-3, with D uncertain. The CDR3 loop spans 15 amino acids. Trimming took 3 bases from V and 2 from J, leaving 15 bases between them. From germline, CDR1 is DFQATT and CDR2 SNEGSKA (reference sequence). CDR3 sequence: CSASFQILPTDTQYF. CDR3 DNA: TGCAGTGCTAGTTTCCAGATACTTCCCACAGATACGCAGTATTTT.

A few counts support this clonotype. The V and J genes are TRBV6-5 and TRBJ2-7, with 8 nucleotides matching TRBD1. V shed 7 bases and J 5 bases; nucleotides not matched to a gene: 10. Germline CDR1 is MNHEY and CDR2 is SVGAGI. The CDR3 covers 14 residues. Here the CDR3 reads CASTRGTGNHEQYF. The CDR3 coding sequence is TGTGCCAGCACAAGGGGGACAGGCAATCACGAGCAGTACTTC.

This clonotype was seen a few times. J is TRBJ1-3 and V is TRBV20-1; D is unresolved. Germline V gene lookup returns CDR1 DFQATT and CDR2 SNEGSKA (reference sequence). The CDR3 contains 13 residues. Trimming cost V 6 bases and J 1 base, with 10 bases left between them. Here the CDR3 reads CSAGGSSGNTIYF. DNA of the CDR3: TGCAGTGCCGGTGGGTCGTCTGGAAACACCATATATTTT.

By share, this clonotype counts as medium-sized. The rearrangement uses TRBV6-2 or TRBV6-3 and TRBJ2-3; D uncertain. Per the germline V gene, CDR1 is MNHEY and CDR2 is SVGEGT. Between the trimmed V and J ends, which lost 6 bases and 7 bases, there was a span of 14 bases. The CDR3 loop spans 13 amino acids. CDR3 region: CASRSDNLNTQYF. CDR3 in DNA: TGTGCCAGCAGATCAGACAACCTCAATACGCAGTATTTT.

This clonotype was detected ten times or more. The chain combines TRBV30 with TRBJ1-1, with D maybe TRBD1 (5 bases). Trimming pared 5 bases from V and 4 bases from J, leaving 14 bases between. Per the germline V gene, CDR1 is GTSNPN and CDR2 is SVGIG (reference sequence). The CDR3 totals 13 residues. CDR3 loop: CAWGHSRATEAFF. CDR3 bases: TGTGCCTGGGGACACTCGAGGGCCACTGAAGCTTTCTTT. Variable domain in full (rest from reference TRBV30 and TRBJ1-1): SQTIHQWPATLVQPVGSPLSLECTVEGTSNPNLYWYRQAAGRGLQLLFYSVGIGQISSEVPQNLSASRPQDRQFILSSKKLLLSDSGFYLCAWGHSRATEAFFGQGTRLTVV.

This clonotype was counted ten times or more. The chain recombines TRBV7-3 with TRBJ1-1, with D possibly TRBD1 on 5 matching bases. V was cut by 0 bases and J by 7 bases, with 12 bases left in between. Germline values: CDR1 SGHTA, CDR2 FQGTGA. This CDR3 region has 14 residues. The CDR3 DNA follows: TGTGCCAGCAGCTTAACGGGGGATGGTGGTGAAGCTTTCTTT. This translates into CASSLTGDGGEAFF.

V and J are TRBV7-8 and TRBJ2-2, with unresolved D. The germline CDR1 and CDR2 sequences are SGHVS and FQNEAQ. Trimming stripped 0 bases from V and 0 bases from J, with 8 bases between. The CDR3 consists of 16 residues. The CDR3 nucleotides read TGTGCCAGCAGCTTAGCCGGACGGTCGAACACCGGGGAGCTGTTTTTT. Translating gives CASSLAGRSNTGELFF.

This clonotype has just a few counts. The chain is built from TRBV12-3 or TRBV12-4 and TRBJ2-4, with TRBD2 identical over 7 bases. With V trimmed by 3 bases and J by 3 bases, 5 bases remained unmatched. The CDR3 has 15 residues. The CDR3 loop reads CASSFGWEGKNIQYF. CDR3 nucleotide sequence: TGTGCCAGCAGTTTCGGGTGGGAGGGCAAAAACATTCAGTACTTC.

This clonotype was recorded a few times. In DNA, the CDR3 is TGTGCCAGCAGCCCAGGACCAAAGATCACCTATGGCTACACCTTC. It yields the protein CASSPGPKITYGYTF. V and J are TRBV7-2 and TRBJ1-2; D is uncertain. Trimming left V 5 bases short and J 4 bases short, with 17 bases between. Germline CDR1 SGHTA, CDR2 FQGNSA. This CDR3 comprises 15 residues. Based on the CDR3 plus reference TRBV7-2 and TRBJ1-2, the full variable domain is GAGVSQSPSNKVTEKGKDVELRCDPISGHTALYWYRQSLGQGLEFLIYFQGNSAPDKSGLPSDRFSAERTGGSVSTLTIQRTQQEDSAVYLCASSPGPKITYGYTFGSGTRLTVV.

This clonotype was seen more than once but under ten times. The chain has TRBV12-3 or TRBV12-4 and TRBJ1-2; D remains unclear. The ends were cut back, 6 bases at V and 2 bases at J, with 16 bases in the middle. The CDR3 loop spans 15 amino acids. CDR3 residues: CASSPGRPVNYGYTF. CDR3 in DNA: TGTGCCAGCAGCCCAGGCCGTCCGGTAAACTATGGCTACACCTTC.

The chain's CDR3 is CASSLVWIGEQFF. In DNA, the CDR3 is TGTGCCAGCAGCTTAGTTTGGATCGGTGAGCAGTTCTTC. The gene calls are TRBV7-2 and TRBJ2-1; D unclear. Trimming shortened V by 1 base and J by 9 bases, and 10 bases separated the two germline ends. Germline lookup yields CDR1 SGHTA and CDR2 FQGNSA. The CDR3 loop spans 13 amino acids. The whole variable domain, filled in from reference TRBV7-2 and TRBJ2-1, reads GAGVSQSPSNKVTEKGKDVELRCDPISGHTALYWYRQSLGQGLEFLIYFQGNSAPDKSGLPSDRFSAERTGGSVSTLTIQRTQQEDSAVYLCASSLVWIGEQFFGPGTRLTVL.

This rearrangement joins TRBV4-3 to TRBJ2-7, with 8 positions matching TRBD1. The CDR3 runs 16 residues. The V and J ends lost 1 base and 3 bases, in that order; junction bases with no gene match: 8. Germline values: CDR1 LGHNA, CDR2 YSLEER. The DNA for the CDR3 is TGCGCCAGCAGCCAAGTGACAGGGGCCGTTTACTACGAGCAGTACTTC. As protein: CASSQVTGAVYYEQYF.

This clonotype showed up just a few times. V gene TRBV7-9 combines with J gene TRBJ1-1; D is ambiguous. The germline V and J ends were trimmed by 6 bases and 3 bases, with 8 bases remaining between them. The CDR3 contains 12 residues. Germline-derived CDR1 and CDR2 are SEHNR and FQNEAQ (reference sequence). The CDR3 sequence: CASSHQYTEAFF. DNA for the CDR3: TGTGCCAGCAGTCACCAGTACACTGAAGCTTTCTTT. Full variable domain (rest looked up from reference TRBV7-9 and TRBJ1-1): DTGVSQNPRHKITKRGQNVTFRCDPISEHNRLYWYRQTLGQGPEFLTYFQNEAQLEKSRLLSDRFSAERPKGSFSTLEIQRTEQGDSAMYLCASSHQYTEAFFGQGTRLTVV.

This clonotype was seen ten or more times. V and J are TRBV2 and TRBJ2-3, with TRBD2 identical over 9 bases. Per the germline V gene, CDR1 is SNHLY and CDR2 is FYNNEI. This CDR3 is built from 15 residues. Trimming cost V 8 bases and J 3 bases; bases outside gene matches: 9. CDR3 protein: CASSTAGGKTDTQYF. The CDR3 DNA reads TGTGCCAGCTCGACGGCGGGAGGGAAAACAGATACGCAGTATTTT.

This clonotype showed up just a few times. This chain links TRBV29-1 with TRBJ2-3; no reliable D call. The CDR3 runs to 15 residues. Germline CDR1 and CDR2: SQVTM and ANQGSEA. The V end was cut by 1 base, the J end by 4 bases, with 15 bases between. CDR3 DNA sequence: TGCAGCGTTGAAGCCCTTGGTGATGGTCCAGATACGCAGTATTTT. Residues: CSVEALGDGPDTQYF.

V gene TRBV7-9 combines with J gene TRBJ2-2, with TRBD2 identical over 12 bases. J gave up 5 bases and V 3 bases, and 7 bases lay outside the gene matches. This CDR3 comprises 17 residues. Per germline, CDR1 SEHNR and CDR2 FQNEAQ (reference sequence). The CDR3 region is CASSFETSGRSTGELFF. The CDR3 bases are TGTGCCAGCAGCTTCGAGACTAGCGGGAGATCTACCGGGGAGCTGTTTTTT.

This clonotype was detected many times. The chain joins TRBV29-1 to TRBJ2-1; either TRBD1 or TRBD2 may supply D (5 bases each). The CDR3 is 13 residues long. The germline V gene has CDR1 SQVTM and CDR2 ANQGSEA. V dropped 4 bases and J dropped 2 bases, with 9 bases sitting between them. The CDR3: CSVGDGTYNEQFF. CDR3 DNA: TGCAGCGTTGGGGACGGGACCTACAATGAGCAGTTCTTC.

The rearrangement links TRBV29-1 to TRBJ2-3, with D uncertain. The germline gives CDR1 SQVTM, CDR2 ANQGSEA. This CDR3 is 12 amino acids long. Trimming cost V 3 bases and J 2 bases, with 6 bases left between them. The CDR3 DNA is TGCAGCGTTGAGGCTGACACAGATACGCAGTATTTT. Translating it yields CSVEADTDTQYF.

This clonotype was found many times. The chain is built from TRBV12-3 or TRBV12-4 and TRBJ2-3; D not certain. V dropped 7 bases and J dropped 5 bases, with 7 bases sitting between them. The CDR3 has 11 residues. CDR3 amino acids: CASTTGDTQYF. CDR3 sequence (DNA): TGTGCCAGCACCACTGGAGATACGCAGTATTTT.